This passage covers 2 T cell receptor beta chains from one sample sequenced in a study of OX40 agonist ivuxolimab in advanced cancers. Sequencing used immunoSEQ multiplex PCR; TCRdb keeps in-frame clones, though not all of them. This sample has about 100,000 clones, with roughly 90% found just once. Source: CD4+ or CD8+ T cells sorted from blood, taken in a trial of the OX40 agonist ivuxolimab. Receptors originate from an adult with an advanced solid tumor such as melanoma, head and neck, liver or kidney cancer.

The rearrangement uses TRBV21-1 and TRBJ2-1; the table gives TRBD2 as D, unverified against the DNA. TRBV21-1 is an annotated pseudogene. This CDR3 contains 19 residues. The CDR3: CASSKISGLAGGVYNEQFF. The CDR3 DNA sequence: TGTGCCAGCAGCAAAATTTCGGGGCTAGCGGGGGGAGTATACAATGAGCAGTTCTTC.

The V gene is TRBV7-9, the J gene TRBJ2-1, with 10 bases aligning to TRBD2. Germline V gene sequence: CDR1 SEHNR, CDR2 FQNEAQ (reference sequence). CDR3 length: 15 amino acids. V shed 4 bases, J shed 7 bases, and the junction held 7 bases outside the gene matches. The CDR3 coding sequence is TGTGCCAGCAGCTCTAGCGGGGGCTTCGGGAATGAGCAGTTCTTC. It is translated as CASSSSGGFGNEQFF.